This TCR beta chain comes out of a study of CD8+ T cells in alopecia areata. Points from the study as a whole: Resident alphabeta T-cell populations of normal skin are likewise subject to sequencing in scalp samples.

CDR1 is ENHRY and CDR2 is SYGVKD in the germline V gene. CDR3 size: 13 residues. V gave up 7 bases and J gave up 2 bases, with 11 bases separating them. Isolated RNA was reverse transcribed into cDNA used as the sequencing template. The assay was immunoSEQ multiplex PCR, and TCRdb's table has in-frame clones only and misses some. Of 250,000 to 350,000 clones in the sample, roughly 63% are singletons; the top ten hold 0.75% to 0.95%. Of note for this clone: Its cognate antigen is unknown.

Described treatment: oral pan-JAK inhibitor, 5-10 mg twice daily. This chain uses TRBV10-3 with TRBJ1-1; no definite D call. This TCR was sampled from a human donor with alopecia areata. The sequences come from CD4+ T cells sorted from blood, collected around week 54, from a patient treated with tofacitinib. CDR3 sequence reads: CAIMSGLNTEAFF. CDR3 coding DNA: TGTGCCATCATGTCAGGACTCAACACTGAAGCTTTCTTT.